Below, one T cell receptor (beta chain) is given with its context. Its antigen remains unidentified. No quality values exist for individual bases; no much larger clone is one base distant. Receptor amplification or capture employed the immunoSEQ multiplex PCR assay. RNA was extracted from all samples and reverse transcribed into cDNA as template for TCR sequencing. SuperScript III was used to make first-strand cDNA, primed with a 2:1 mix of oligo-dT and random hexamers. A synthetic immune receptor repertoire was used to measure amplification bias, and any remaining bias was corrected computationally. In the paper's pipeline: After raw reads were preprocessed to remove errors, the CDR3 was defined following IMGT conventions as running from the conserved cysteine to phenylalanine. To get clonality, Shannon entropy was normalized by log2 of the number of productive unique TCRs and the result was subtracted from 1. CD4 or CD8 identity of scalp clones was inferred by cross-referencing scalp TCRbeta sequences with sorted blood CD4 and CD8 repertoires. Held by TCRdb, this immuneACCESS table contains in-frame sequences only and omits some clones. Under half of the omission traces to an unresolved V gene where checked; the cause of the rest is unknown. Clone size and V and J calls were adopted from that table, with D and trimming inferred from the DNA. For this sample the table gives about 280,000 clones, of which 58% were detected only once. Under 2% of the sample lies in the top ten.

The data stem from a study of CD8+ T cells in alopecia areata (dated 2018 in TCRdb). For the study in its entirety: The treated patients, all with moderate-to-severe alopecia areata, were enrolled in an open-label pilot trial of oral tofacitinib given at 5 to 10 mg twice daily. Patients stayed on tofacitinib for 6 to 18 months and then had 6 months of follow-up off drug so that delayed response and recurrence could be assessed. In treated patients, disease severity was measured using the SALT score, which gives the percentage of scalp surface area affected. High-throughput TCRbeta sequencing was used to examine T cell clonal expansion in alopecia areata in both the C3H/HeJ mouse model and human patients. Scalp tissue and sorted CD4+ and CD8+ peripheral blood T cells from patchy and totalis/universalis alopecia areata patients and from healthy controls were covered by human TCRbeta sequencing. Patients on tofacitinib were biopsied at baseline and after 4 and 24 weeks of treatment, and several of the patients also had a later scalp biopsy. Scalp clonality was compared among normal scalp (n=4), patchy alopecia areata scalp (n=8), and alopecia totalis/universalis scalp (n=8). RNA came from the PAXgene miRNA kit for fixed scalp, the miRNeasy kit for PBMCs, and the RNeasy kit for mouse skin. immunoSEQ multiplex PCR using 35 Vbeta forward primers and 13 Jbeta reverse primers was used to amplify TCRbeta CDR3 regions. The study at large found these results: Shared TCR sequences between patients were less evident than in mice, which may be partly attributable to HLA diversity in the patient population. Unlike mouse skin, where gammadelta T cells dominate, normal human skin contains resident alphabeta T cells that get sequenced too, which complicates analysis of the scalp TCR repertoire. Scalp clonality and the number of expanded CD8+ clones among the top 100 scalp clones were significantly decreased by tofacitinib. Compared with normal scalp, lesional scalp had higher clonality and more expanded CD8+ clones, particularly in alopecia totalis/universalis, a pattern that suggests antigenic drive. The treated cohort was small, with a single nonresponder, so links between baseline CD8+ expansion and response need larger studies. Many expanded lesional clones were found to persist in scalp and blood during tofacitinib treatment, and relapse after treatment cessation may be partly explained by this persistence.

This specimen's time point label, interpreted: less than 30 weeks on oral tofacitinib. Sample treatment or condition, as interpreted from the label and publication: oral pan-JAK inhibitor, 5-10 mg twice daily. Lesional scalp punch biopsies and peripheral blood were obtained from alopecia areata patients. PBMCs were isolated by density centrifugation and stained for CD3, CD4 and CD8, after which CD4+ and CD8+ T cells were sorted on a FACSAria. The germline V gene specifies SNHLY as CDR1 and FYNNEI as CDR2. The V end loses 6 bases and the J end loses 0 bases, and a stretch of 6 bases separates them. Spanning cysteine to phenylalanine, the CDR3 consists of 13 amino acids. CDR3 DNA is the only sequence kept; it has 39 bases, read in frame from the first base.

The source material was CD4+ T cells sorted from blood, sampled at week 24, from a patient treated with tofacitinib. The rearrangement joined TRBV2 to TRBJ2-1, with an unclear D gene assignment. The origin of this receptor is a human donor with alopecia areata. In nucleotide form, the sequence is TGTGCCAGCAGCCCCGACTCCTACAATGAGCAGTTCTTC. It is translated as CASSPDSYNEQFF.